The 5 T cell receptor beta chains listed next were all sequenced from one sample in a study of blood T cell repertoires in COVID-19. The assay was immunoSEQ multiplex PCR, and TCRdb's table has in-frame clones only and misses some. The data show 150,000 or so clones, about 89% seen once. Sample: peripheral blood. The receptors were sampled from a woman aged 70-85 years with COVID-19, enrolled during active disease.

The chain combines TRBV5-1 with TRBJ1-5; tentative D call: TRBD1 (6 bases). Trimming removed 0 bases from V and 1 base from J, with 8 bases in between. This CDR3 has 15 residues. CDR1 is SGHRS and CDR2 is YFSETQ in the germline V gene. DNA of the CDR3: TGCGCCAGCAGCTTGGTGGACAGCAGCAATCAGCCCCAGCATTTT. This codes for CASSLVDSSNQPQHF.

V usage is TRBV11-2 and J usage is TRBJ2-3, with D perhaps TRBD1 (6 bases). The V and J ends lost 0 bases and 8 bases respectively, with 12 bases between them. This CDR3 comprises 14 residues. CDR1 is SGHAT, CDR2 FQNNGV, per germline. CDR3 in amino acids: CASSLDYRVVTQYF. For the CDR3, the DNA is TGTGCCAGCAGCTTAGATTACAGGGTAGTTACGCAGTATTTT.

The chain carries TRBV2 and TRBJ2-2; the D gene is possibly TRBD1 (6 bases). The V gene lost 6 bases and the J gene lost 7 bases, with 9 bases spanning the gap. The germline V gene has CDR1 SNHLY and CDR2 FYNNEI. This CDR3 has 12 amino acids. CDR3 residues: CASSQGIGELFF. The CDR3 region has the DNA TGTGCCAGCAGCCAGGGGATCGGGGAGCTGTTTTTT.

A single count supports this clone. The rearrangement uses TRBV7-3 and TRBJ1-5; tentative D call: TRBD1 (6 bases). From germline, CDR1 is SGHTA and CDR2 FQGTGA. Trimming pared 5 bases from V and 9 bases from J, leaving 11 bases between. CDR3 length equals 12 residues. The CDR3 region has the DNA TGTGCCAGCAGCATACAGGGTGGGCCCCAGCATTTT. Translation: CASSIQGGPQHF. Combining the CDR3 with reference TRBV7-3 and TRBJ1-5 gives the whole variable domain GAGVSQTPSNKVTEKGKYVELRCDPISGHTALYWYRQSLGQGPEFLIYFQGTGAADDSGLPNDRFFAVRPEGSVSTLKIQRTERGDSAVYLCASSIQGGPQHFGDGTRLSIL.

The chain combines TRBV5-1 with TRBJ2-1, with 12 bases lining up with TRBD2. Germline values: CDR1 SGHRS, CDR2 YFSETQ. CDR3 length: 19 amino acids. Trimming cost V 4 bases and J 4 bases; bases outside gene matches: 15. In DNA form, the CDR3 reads TGCGCCAGCAGCCCCCGTTCCGGTTGGACTAGCGGGGCGTACAATGAGCAGTTCTTC. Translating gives CASSPRSGWTSGAYNEQFF.